This TCR beta chain emerged from a study of PD-1 blockade in mismatch repair-deficient tumors. Across the whole study: Enrolled about 2013-2016, patients had progressing, pretreated mismatch repair-deficient cancers of 12 types.

The table came from immunoSEQ multiplex PCR; TCRdb's copy has only in-frame clones and leaves some out. Altogether roughly 84,000 clones are present, approximately 84% being singletons, with the ten largest covering about 2.6%. A single count supports this clone. The CDR3 loop spans 14 amino acids. Between the trimmed V and J ends, which lost 1 base and 8 bases, there was a span of 13 bases. CDR1 and CDR2 (germline): SGHDT, YYEEEE. TCRs were sequenced from a few patients responding to pembrolizumab. The chain recombines TRBV5-6 with TRBJ2-1, with D perhaps assigned TRBD1 or TRBD2 (5 bases each). The specimen comprised peripheral blood, sampled 12 weeks after starting pembrolizumab. The origin of this receptor is an adult with mismatch repair-deficient cancer. The CDR3 protein is CASSLMLLGDEQFF. The CDR3 bases are TGTGCCAGCAGCTTGATGTTATTGGGGGATGAGCAGTTCTTC.